The 10 T cell receptor beta chains below come from one sample, sequenced in a study of beta chain features in type 1 diabetes. Every isolated RNA sample was fully reverse transcribed, so sequencing captured expressed TCRB transcripts. Sequencing used immunoSEQ multiplex PCR; TCRdb keeps in-frame clones, though not all of them. The sample carries some 330,000 clones, around 10% recorded once. The sequencing input was naive CD4+ T cells from blood. The receptor source for this set is a woman in her thirties in good health.

The chain recombines TRBV7-3 with TRBJ2-3; D is possibly TRBD2 (6 bases). The germline V gene has CDR1 SGHTA and CDR2 FQGTGA. This CDR3 has 14 residues. The germline V and J ends were trimmed by 5 bases and 2 bases, with 11 bases remaining between them. The CDR3 DNA reads as TGTGCCAGCAGCCGGAGCGGGCCCACAGATACGCAGTATTTT. Amino acid sequence: CASSRSGPTDTQYF.

CDR3 region: CASSFGQPRKNTEAFF. The DNA for the CDR3 is TGTGCCAGCTCGTTCGGCCAGCCGAGGAAGAACACTGAAGCTTTCTTT. The chain links TRBV18 to TRBJ1-1; no definite D call. The CDR3 extends over 16 amino acids. Between the trimmed V and J ends, which lost 6 bases and 1 base, there was a span of 18 bases. From germline, CDR1 is KGHSH and CDR2 LQKENI.

The V call is TRBV2, the J call TRBJ2-7; 10 bases fit TRBD2. With 2 bases clipped from V and 3 bases from J, the junction kept 1 base outside the gene matches. CDR1 and CDR2 from the germline V gene are SNHLY and FYNNEI. The CDR3 consists of 14 residues. This chain's CDR3 is CASSEPSGSYEQYF. The CDR3 DNA sequence: TGTGCCAGCAGTGAACCTAGCGGGAGCTACGAGCAGTACTTC.

The chain recombines TRBV28 with TRBJ2-5; 8 positions match TRBD2. Germline CDR1 MDHEN, CDR2 SYDVKM. The CDR3 covers 14 residues. V dropped 5 bases and J dropped 5; count of bases not matched to a gene: 7. The CDR3 nucleotides read TGTGCCAGCAGTCCCGGGGGGGTGAGTGAGACCCAGTACTTC. Its translation is CASSPGGVSETQYF.

The gene calls are TRBV6-6 and TRBJ2-1; the match to TRBD1 covers 7 bases. Germline lookup yields CDR1 MNHNY and CDR2 SVGAGI (reference sequence). The CDR3 sequence is 14 residues long. V dropped 6 bases and J dropped 7; count of bases not matched to a gene: 9. The CDR3 nucleotides read TGTGCCAGCAGCCTCGACAGGGCCTGGAATGAGCAGTTCTTC. Translated: CASSLDRAWNEQFF.

This chain joins TRBV30 and TRBJ2-7, with TRBD2 identical over 11 bases. V lost 4 bases, J lost 2 bases, and 7 bases stayed unmatched. Looked up from germline, CDR1 is GTSNPN and CDR2 is SVGIG (reference sequence). The CDR3 runs 15 residues. The CDR3 DNA reads TGTGCCTGGACCCTAGGACTAGCGGGTACCTACGAGCAGTACTTC. Amino acids: CAWTLGLAGTYEQYF.

This clone was seen a handful of times. This rearrangement joins TRBV28 to TRBJ2-2, with 10 bases matching TRBD2. The CDR3 totals 16 residues. Trimming took 6 bases from V and 1 from J; bases not matched to a gene: 5. The V gene's germline CDR1 is MDHEN and CDR2 SYDVKM. The CDR3 here is CASRSGTSVNTGELFF. In DNA form, the CDR3 reads TGTGCCAGCAGATCCGGGACTAGCGTGAACACCGGGGAGCTGTTTTTT.

The genes are TRBV6-5 and TRBJ2-3, with TRBD1 identical over 7 bases. CDR1 is MNHEY and CDR2 is SVGAGI in the germline V gene. Unmatched junction bases numbered 4, after V lost 5 bases and J lost 2 bases. This CDR3 has 14 residues. Here the CDR3 DNA reads TGTGCCAGCAGTAGACAGGGAGACACAGATACGCAGTATTTT. Its translation is CASSRQGDTDTQYF.

The chain employs TRBV11-2 and TRBJ2-1, with a tentative D call TRBD2 (6 bases). The V end was cut by 5 bases, the J end by 9 bases, with 14 bases between. The germline V gene encodes CDR1 SGHAT and CDR2 FQNNGV. The CDR3 consists of 13 residues. The CDR3 loop reads CASSPGVSGEQFF. The CDR3 nucleotides read TGTGCCAGCAGCCCGGGAGTCTCCGGTGAGCAGTTCTTC.

The table lists this clone with a few counts. This chain links TRBV10-3 with TRBJ2-1; TRBD2 matches at 9 bases. The germline gives CDR1 ENHRY, CDR2 SYGVKD. The CDR3 runs to 16 residues. J gave up 2 bases and V 4 bases, and 6 bases lay outside the gene matches. CDR3: CAISVRLAGTYNEQFF. DNA for the CDR3: TGTGCCATCAGTGTACGGCTAGCGGGGACCTACAATGAGCAGTTCTTC.